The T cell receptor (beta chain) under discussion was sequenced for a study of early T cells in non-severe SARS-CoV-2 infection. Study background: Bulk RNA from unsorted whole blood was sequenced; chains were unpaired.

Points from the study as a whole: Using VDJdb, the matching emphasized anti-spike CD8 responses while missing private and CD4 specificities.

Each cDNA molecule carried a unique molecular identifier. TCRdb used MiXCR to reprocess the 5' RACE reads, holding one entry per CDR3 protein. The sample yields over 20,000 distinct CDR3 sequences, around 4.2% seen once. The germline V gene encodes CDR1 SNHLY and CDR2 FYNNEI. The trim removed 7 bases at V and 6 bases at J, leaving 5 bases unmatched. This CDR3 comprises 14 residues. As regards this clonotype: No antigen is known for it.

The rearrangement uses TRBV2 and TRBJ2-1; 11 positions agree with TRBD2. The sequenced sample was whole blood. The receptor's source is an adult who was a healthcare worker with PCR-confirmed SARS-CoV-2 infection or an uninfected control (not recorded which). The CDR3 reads CASTLTSGGNEQFF. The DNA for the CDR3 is TGTGCCAGCACCCTTACTAGCGGGGGCAATGAGCAGTTCTTC.